The 6 T cell receptor beta chains reported below all come from one sample, sequenced in a study of blood T cell repertoires in COVID-19. Clones were read by immunoSEQ multiplex PCR, and TCRdb kept only the in-frame ones, dropping some. This repertoire shows about 270,000 clones, roughly nine tenths found once; its top ten account for about 3%. Source material: PBMCs or T cells enriched from blood (not recorded which). The receptors shown here come from a woman aged 50 to 60 who had recovered from COVID-19.

The chain couples TRBV6-5 to TRBJ1-1; no clear D. The CDR3 has 13 residues. V gave up 5 bases and J gave up 1 base, with 8 bases separating them. Germline CDR1 MNHEY, CDR2 SVGAGI. The CDR3 region is CASSHQKNTEAFF. CDR3 nucleotides: TGTGCCAGCAGTCACCAGAAGAACACTGAAGCTTTCTTT.

The V and J genes are TRBV19 and TRBJ2-2, with 8 bases identical to TRBD2. The ends lost 7 bases at V and 0 bases at J; junction bases unmatched: 7. The CDR3 covers 16 residues. Germline assignment: CDR1 LNHDA and CDR2 SQIVND (reference sequence). CDR3 amino acids: CASTPRGGPNTGELFF. The DNA for the CDR3 is TGTGCCAGTACACCTCGGGGGGGGCCGAACACCGGGGAGCTGTTTTTT. Complete variable domain (other parts from reference TRBV19 and TRBJ2-2): DGGITQSPKYLFRKEGQNVTLSCEQNLNHDAMYWYRQDPGQGLRLIYYSQIVNDFQKGDIAEGYSVSREKKESFPLTVTSAQKNPTAFYLCASTPRGGPNTGELFFGEGSRLTVL.

This chain connects TRBV19 to TRBJ2-5, with a weak D call TRBD1 (5 bases). Germline-derived CDR1 and CDR2 are LNHDA and SQIVND (reference sequence). The V gene lost 4 bases and the J gene lost 0 bases, with 15 bases spanning the gap. The CDR3 runs 16 residues. The CDR3 nucleotides are TGTGCCAGTAGTACCCCGGTGGGGCTGTACCAAGAGACCCAGTACTTC. Its protein is CASSTPVGLYQETQYF.

This clone was recorded once. The chain combines TRBV7-3 with TRBJ2-5; 8 bases line up with TRBD2. V lost 5 bases and J lost 1; bases outside the gene matches: 6. This CDR3 comprises 15 residues. Looked up from germline, CDR1 is SGHTA and CDR2 is FQGTGA. CDR3 residues: CASSKSGTSQETQYF. In DNA, the CDR3 is TGTGCCAGCAGCAAAAGCGGGACTAGCCAAGAGACCCAGTACTTC.

The chain is built from TRBV7-9 and TRBJ1-2; D unresolved. V shed 3 bases and J shed 0 bases, with 5 bases lying between them. This CDR3 region has 13 residues. From germline, CDR1 is SEHNR and CDR2 FQNEAQ (reference sequence). This CDR3 reads CASSLDSNYGYTF. DNA of the CDR3: TGTGCCAGCAGCTTGGACTCTAACTATGGCTACACCTTC.

This clone showed up just once. This chain uses TRBV6-1 with TRBJ1-5; D unresolved. The CDR3 loop spans 15 amino acids. The V end lost 2 bases, the J end lost 0 bases, and 8 bases lay between the germline ends. From germline, CDR1 is MNHNS and CDR2 SASEGT. This CDR3 reads CASSELIGSNQPQHF. The CDR3 DNA sequence: TGTGCCAGCAGTGAACTAATCGGTAGCAATCAGCCCCAGCATTTT.